What follows describes a single T cell receptor beta chain. Its antigen is currently not known. No base qualities exist here, and no much larger clone lies one base off it. The sample is drawn from a study of CD4 T cells in relation to SARS-CoV-2 and coronaviruses (dated by TCRdb to about 2021). Turning to the overall study: The ViraFEST assay cultured PBMCs with antigen for 10 days, then sequenced TCR beta CDR3s to find antigen-specific clonal expansions. The negative reference condition was either a culture with an HIV-1 Nef peptide pool or a culture with no peptide. Using patient-derived lymphoblastoid cell lines, the shared crossreactive spike epitopes were mapped to their HLA restriction. Memory CD4+ T cell crossreactivity between SARS-CoV-2 and common cold coronavirus spike proteins was assessed at the TCR clonotype level in the study. The Adaptive Biotechnologies TCR-sequencing kit was used for samples from a few pre-COVID donors and for the naive versus memory experiments, whereas the other data were Illumina-based. A different TCR-beta assay, based on Illumina, was used to sequence expansion assays from other donors in the study. Summary of the overall study and its limitations: Crossreactive clones showed significantly weaker SARS-CoV-2-driven expansion than monoreactive clones, consistent with antigenic imprinting. Pre-pandemic and post-infection samples were not both contributed by any donor, so tracing of the source of pre-existing responses was limited. Crossreactivity analysis was centred on spike protein, so crossreactivity against other viral proteins was not assessed. In roughly 60% of donors, memory CD4+ clonotypes turned up that crossrecognized SARS-CoV-2 and at least one common cold coronavirus spike. Small numbers of patients and of tested TCRs limited the study.

The library was prepared using the immunoSEQ multiplex PCR assay. The paper's data handling went like this. During preprocessing, nonproductive sequences were removed, as were CDR3s that did not start with C, did not end with F or W, or were shorter than 7 amino acids. The MANAFEST web app identified antigen-specific clonotypes based on expansion compared with the reference and other culture wells. A clone was considered positive if the clone showed significant expansion compared with the reference culture in 2 of 3 replicate wells at an FDR below 0.05. A further requirement for positive clones was significant expansion compared with all other tandem wells, along with an odds ratio above 5. CDR3 homology was quantified as pairwise Levenshtein distance, calculated with the stringdist R package after three terminal residues were trimmed from each end. The source is immuneACCESS, and TCRdb retained only in-frame sequences with V and J called. Part of the clones is not carried over; for the studies checked, unresolved V genes explain less than half of this, and the remainder is unexplained. V and J calls and clone size are copied from that table; D and trimming were computed from the DNA. This sample lists approximately 30,000 clones; 74% were detected once. The top ten clones comprise around 25% of the sample.

CD4+ T cells from unexposed donors were collected before the COVID-19 pandemic (2011-2018). Following 10 days of culture, the EasySep CD4+ T cell isolation kit was used to isolate CD4+ T cells. Unexposed donor CD4+ T cells were tested for reactivity to SARS-CoV-2 S and N and four common cold coronavirus spike pools, as cell number allowed. About 2 million PBMCs per well were cultured in IMDM with approximately 4.8% human AB serum and around 10 IU/ml IL-2. Half of the culture medium was replaced with fresh IL-2-containing medium on days 3 and 7. In general, every peptide culture condition was set up in three replicate wells. Leukapheresis product for the unexposed donors was bought commercially. PBMCs were isolated from leukapheresis product or whole blood by Ficoll-Paque PLUS gradient centrifugation. PBMCs were either cryopreserved at -140 degrees C or used fresh in the expansion assay. The QIAamp Micro DNA Kit was used to extract genomic DNA from the CD4+ T cells.

Via the germline V gene (reference sequence), CDR1 is LGHDT and CDR2 YNNKEL. The junction carries 16 bases between V and J, which are trimmed by 0 bases and 2 bases respectively. Measured from the cysteine to the phenylalanine, the CDR3 is 18 residues long. Kept here is only the CDR3 DNA, which spans 54 bases and is read in frame from base 1. Sequencing used CD4+ T cells from PBMCs, cultured in vitro. This sequence uses TRBV3-1 (or the pseudogene TRBV3-2) and TRBJ1-4; a tentative D call is TRBD1 (5 bases match). This TCR was sampled from a human donor in good health. The CDR3 corresponds to CASSQDRRLGGTNEKLFF. The sequenced DNA: TGTGCCAGCAGCCAAGATCGACGCTTGGGGGGTACTAATGAAAAACTGTTTTTT.